This record looks at one T cell receptor (beta chain) sequence and its context. Its target antigen remains unknown. The cohort comprised 710 or so healthy bone marrow donors. All cohort members were sampled while nominally healthy, although unrecorded immune exposures were likely present. The donor tested CMV seronegative, placing the donor among the approximately 360 seronegative members of the cohort. Every donor gave a peripheral blood sample, and the peripheral blood mononuclear cells from that sample were used for TCR beta sequencing. The Qiagen DNeasy Blood Extraction Kit was used to extract genomic DNA from the blood cell samples. Deletion took 6 bases off V and 5 bases off J, with a span of 13 bases between the germline ends. The cysteine opens and the phenylalanine closes a CDR3 of 13 amino acids. Only CDR3 DNA is held: 39 bases, read in frame from base 1. Per the germline V gene (reference sequence), SEHNR is the CDR1 and FQNEAQ is the CDR2.

The entry originates in a study of cytomegalovirus exposure and HLA in healthy donors (dated by TCRdb to 2016 to 2017). For context, the study as a whole: An earlier analysis of fewer than 750 of the donors reported 276 Gb of sequence data and around 120 million unique TCR beta sequences obtained from around 190 million T cells. Among the roughly 400 genotyped donors, approximately 82% belonged to the genetic ancestry cluster associated with self-reported Caucasian donors. Using immunosequencing, the study profiled T cell repertoires from about 610 subjects and related those repertoires to cytomegalovirus serostatus. A later analysis re-examined previously published TCR beta repertoires from several hundred donors and added high-resolution HLA genotyping to investigate patterns of TCR occurrence. Because of strong linkage in the cohort, roughly five DR-DQ haplotypes were treated as single units for association and clustering. Among 300 to 500 genotyped donors of the cohort, an average of around 220,000 unique TCR beta nucleotide sequences was sequenced per donor, of which roughly 17% were non-productive. The number of donors typed differed by locus, with about 629-630 for A, B, C, DRB1 and DQB1, roughly 520 for DQA1, approximately 570 for DPA1, and 400 to 490 for DPB1. The study aimed to test whether cataloging public T cell receptors could reveal signatures of past pathogen exposure. About 280 gigabases of sequencing data and around 90 million unique TCR sequences made up an early release that covered fewer than 650 HLA-typed donors. HLA typing included class I and class II loci at four-digit resolution. Donor age, sex, ethnicity and CMV serostatus were compiled alongside the repertoire data. An earlier analysis of roughly 580 of the donors used high-throughput TCR beta sequencing to judge whether each TCR beta V gene segment behaved as functional or pseudogenic. Rather than drawing on any new phenotypic data, the later analysis identified candidate immune exposures from TCR beta sequences and the way those sequences occurred across donors. Every repertoire in the discovery cohort had been generated on one and the same sequencing platform. A separate validation cohort of roughly 130 different subjects was used in addition to the approximately 700-subject first cohort. High-throughput TCR immunosequencing, statistical association of individual TCRs with disease status, and machine learning were combined to predict cytomegalovirus infection status. A later genetic analysis took genome-wide SNP genotypes for about 55% of the roughly 670 donors and used that subset as a discovery cohort. The research as a whole found: Because counts were too low, seventeen rarely observed V segments, including chromosome 9 orphons, were excluded from the earlier analysis of fewer than 650 of the donors. The 87-base-pair reads could not distinguish some IMGT-functional V segments, including TRBV6-2 and TRBV6-3, so those segments were excluded. Most TCR sequences were seen in very few donors, while some public TCRs were found in many individuals. In an earlier analysis of under 600 of the donors, most TCR beta V segments were observed in productive rearrangements about 90% or about 30% of the time, broadly matching IMGT annotations. In a later genetic analysis, a missense DCLRE1C variant was associated with V-gene and J-gene trimming of TCR beta chains, and the association was replicated in an independent cohort. In a later analysis, HLA-associated TCR beta chains showed more clonal expansion and lower generation probabilities than non-associated chains that were equally common. Correlated functional status among segregating V segments might be attributable to linkage disequilibrium, but an unknown experimental factor could not be ruled out. The only immune exposure information available for the cohort was CMV serostatus. The cohort was sequenced for TCR beta chains only, and without alpha or paired-chain data the features that could be detected were limited. According to a later genetic analysis, donors in an Asian-associated ancestry cluster had fewer N-insertions in productive TCRs than the approximately 690-donor mean. When HLA alleles, especially DR and DQ, strongly co-occurred, TCR associations were difficult to assign to individual alleles. A later analysis found that most CMV-associated TCR beta chains appeared HLA-restricted, with HLA associations seemingly driven largely by CMV exposure. The classifier was reported to diagnose cytomegalovirus status with high specificity and sensitivity in both the original cohort and the validation cohort. In a later analysis, the rate of TCR association differed among HLA loci, with DRB1 alleles having the most associated TCRs and HLA-C alleles having the fewest. A group of highly shared sequence variants was considered likely to be a technical artifact of the sequencing pipeline. A later analysis associated roughly 17,000 TCR beta sequences with specific HLA alleles at a false discovery rate of 0.05. Because some donors lacked HLA typing at each locus, the association tests relied only on the typed subset. A further reported finding was that TCR beta sequences accurately predicted the HLA-A and HLA-B alleles for most subjects in the first cohort. The authors suggested that the approach could potentially be extended to other disease states and immunological phenotypes. According to a later analysis, parvovirus B19, influenza, CMV and Epstein-Barr virus appeared linked to several top co-occurrence clusters. Sequencing depth was assumed to be roughly uniform across donors in the presence/absence analyses, though that assumption may not hold. In vitro tests confirmed that three of the cytomegalovirus-associated TCR beta chains recognize cytomegalovirus antigens. In the study, roughly 160 TCR beta chains were listed as associated with cytomegalovirus.

The method behind the library was the immunoSEQ multiplex PCR assay. A mixture of 60 forward primers for TCR Vbeta segments and 13 reverse primers for TCR Jbeta segments was used in the multiplex PCR. The CDR3 region of rearranged TCR beta genes was amplified from genomic DNA with a multiplex PCR assay. The Illumina HiSeq System was used to sequence the amplified TCR beta libraries as 87-base-pair reads. As for the authors' bioinformatics: A later analysis tallied tens of millions of unique TCR beta chains across the roughly 610 repertoires, and some 12 million of those chains were shared by two or more donors. A nearest-neighbor algorithm error-corrected the raw reads and collapsed the reads into unique sequences, merging closely related sequences to remove PCR and sequencing errors. CDR3 sequences were aligned to IMGT reference sequences to assign V, D and J gene segments. For a sequence to be retained, at least a six-nucleotide match to both a V gene segment and a J gene segment was required. Rearrangements were classified as productive when the CDR3 lacked stop codons and remained in frame with V and J, and all other rearrangements were classified as non-productive. Following IMGT convention, CDR3 was defined as the stretch from the second conserved V-encoded cysteine up to the conserved J-encoded phenylalanine. In an earlier analysis of roughly 610 of the donors, sequences lacking an unambiguous match to a single V gene segment were excluded. In an earlier analysis of 450 to 700 of the donors, V segments were called functional above 56.7% productive rearrangements and were called segregating when the between-donor standard deviation exceeded 5%. A statistical classification framework was built to diagnose cytomegalovirus status from the catalog of TCR beta chain sequences. A later analysis assigned V and J genes by comparing TCR nucleotide sequences with IMGT/GENE-DB human TR gene sequences. The TCRdist pipeline was used in a later analysis to assign CDR3 sequences and most-parsimonious VDJ recombination scenarios. A later analysis defined each TCR beta chain by its CDR3 amino acid sequence plus V-gene family, and excluded reads lacking a unique V-gene family. As a way to deal with suspected cross-contamination and a sequencing artifact, a later analysis dropped approximately 570 nucleotide sequences that were highly shared and had low generation probability. In a later analysis, a clonal expansion index for each public chain was calculated from normalized within-repertoire ranks of inferred template counts. A later analysis computed generation probabilities with a VDJ recombination model fitted to out-of-frame rearrangements, and checked the results against IGoR. In a later analysis, hypergeometric tests were used to score TCR-TCR, TCR-HLA and TCR-CMV co-occurrence, with a repertoire-size bias correction applied to TCR pairs. A later analysis estimated false discovery rates by permuting HLA or CMV assignments 20 times. A later analysis grouped co-occurring TCRs with DBSCAN, adding TCRdist sequence similarity when clustering within HLA-allele-positive subsets. Repertoires with fewer than 30,000 or more than 120,000 public chains were left out of co-occurrence clustering, as were five repertoires with anomalous nucleotide sharing. In TCRdb, the immuneACCESS table is reduced to in-frame sequences with V and J assigned. These tables do not hold every clone; where another copy was compared, an unresolved V gene accounts for under half, and the others remain unexplained. The V and J calls and clone size were taken over from that table, and D and trimming were inferred from the DNA. Per the sample table, the count is fewer than 130,000 clones. Around 0.6% of the sample is taken by the ten largest.

The material sequenced was PBMCs. The origin of this receptor is a man in his fifties or sixties in good health and CMV-seronegative. The rearrangement joined TRBV7-9 to TRBJ2-5, and possibly TRBD2, on 5 matching bases. The CDR3 corresponds to CASSRGSGETQYF. The DNA reads TGTGCCAGCAGTCGGGGTAGTGGCGAGACCCAGTACTTC. With the rest looked up from the reference TRBV7-9 and TRBJ2-5 genes rather than sequenced, the full variable domain is DTGVSQNPRHKITKRGQNVTFRCDPISEHNRLYWYRQTLGQGPEFLTYFQNEAQLEKSRLLSDRFSAERPKGSFSTLEIQRTEQGDSAMYLCASSRGSGETQYFGPGTRLLVL.